This TCR beta chain is drawn from a study of cytomegalovirus exposure and HLA in healthy donors. Overall study: In terms of ancestry, the Caucasian-associated cluster contained roughly 80% of the approximately 420 genotyped donors. Study outcomes and limitations: Researchers counted some 150 TCR beta chains as cytomegalovirus-associated.

Concerning this clone itself: Antigen: not known.

The study ran its PCR with 60 Vbeta and 13 Jbeta primers. This table comes from immunoSEQ multiplex PCR, and its TCRdb copy is limited to in-frame clones, with some not included. This sample's table reports 63,000 or so clones. The length of the CDR3 is 14 residues. The V and J ends lost 4 bases and 5 bases, in that order; junction bases with no gene match: 5. Germline CDR1 and CDR2: SGHAT and FQNNGV. This sequence was found in a boy between 10 and 17 years old in good health and CMV-seronegative. The rearrangement joins TRBV11-2 to TRBJ2-5, with 9 bases fitting TRBD1. Sequenced input: PBMCs. The CDR3 bases are TGTGCCAGCAGCTCACAGGGGGCGCTGGAGACCCAGTACTTC. This gives the protein CASSSQGALETQYF.